These 10 T cell receptor beta chains were all obtained from the same sample, sequenced in a study of cytomegalovirus exposure and HLA in healthy donors. The PCR was carried out with 60 Vbeta primers and 13 Jbeta primers. Libraries were prepared by immunoSEQ multiplex PCR; TCRdb keeps only in-frame clonotypes and omits some of them. The sample consists of some 140,000 clones, around 80% of them appearing once. The material sequenced was PBMCs. Every receptor here comes from a woman in her 40s in good health and CMV-seronegative.

The chain joins TRBV6-1 to TRBJ2-1; 7 bases are a match to TRBD2. Germline V CDR1 and CDR2: MNHNS, SASEGT. The CDR3 spans 15 residues. V shed 3 bases and J 0 bases; nucleotides not matched to a gene: 2. The CDR3 DNA is TGTGCCAGCAGTGAGAGGACTAGCTCCTACAATGAGCAGTTCTTC. Protein product: CASSERTSSYNEQFF.

The chain links TRBV7-9 to TRBJ1-1; D ambiguous. The CDR3 is 13 amino acids. Trimming left V 3 bases short and J 1 base short, with 6 bases between. Germline V gene sequence: CDR1 SEHNR, CDR2 FQNEAQ (reference sequence). The CDR3 DNA follows: TGTGCCAGCAGCTTCCAGGAGAACACTGAAGCTTTCTTT. Protein: CASSFQENTEAFF.

V gene TRBV28 combines with J gene TRBJ1-1; D is perhaps TRBD1 (5 bases). The CDR3 is made up of 15 amino acids. Germline loops: CDR1 MDHEN, CDR2 SYDVKM. Trimming removed 4 bases at V and 5 bases at J, with 17 bases between. The DNA for the CDR3 is TGTGCCAGCAGTTCCCCTCAGGGAGCGGGGACTGAAGCTTTCTTT. It is translated as CASSSPQGAGTEAFF.

This clone has a handful of counts. This chain joins TRBV2 and TRBJ1-1, with 10 bases identical to TRBD1. The CDR3 is made up of 13 amino acids. V shed 6 bases, J shed 11 bases, and the junction held 9 bases outside the gene matches. The germline CDR1 and CDR2 sequences are SNHLY and FYNNEI. CDR3 in amino acids: CASRADRGRSAFF. The CDR3 DNA reads as TGTGCCAGCAGGGCCGACAGGGGGCGCAGTGCTTTCTTT.

The J gene is TRBJ1-1, the V gene TRBV7-9; TRBD1 matches 7 bases. V shed 5 bases and J 9 bases; nucleotides not matched to a gene: 18. This CDR3 region has 16 residues. Germline V gene lookup returns CDR1 SEHNR and CDR2 FQNEAQ (reference sequence). The CDR3 DNA follows: TGTGCCAGCAGCGCAGACCGCAATCTGGGGGGACAGAAAGCTTTCTTT. This encodes CASSADRNLGGQKAFF.

This clone was recorded once. V usage is TRBV5-4 and J usage is TRBJ2-7; D may be TRBD2 (6 bases). Trimming took 5 bases from V and 8 from J, leaving 26 bases between them. Germline V gene sequence: CDR1 SGHNT, CDR2 YYREEE (reference sequence). This CDR3 has 16 amino acids. The CDR3, as DNA: TGTGCCAGCAGTTCACCGGGACCCAGCGCGGGGATGCAGCAGTACTTC. The encoded protein is CASSSPGPSAGMQQYF.

This chain links TRBV27 with TRBJ1-1; 11 nucleotides align to TRBD1. The germline gives CDR1 MNHEY, CDR2 SMNVEV (reference sequence). This CDR3 region has 15 residues. V was pared by 3 bases and J by 4 bases, with 4 bases of the junction left unmatched. The CDR3 reads CASSFRTGGFTEAFF. The CDR3 DNA follows: TGTGCCAGCAGTTTCAGGACAGGGGGCTTCACTGAAGCTTTCTTT.

The chain uses TRBV5-1 and TRBJ1-1, with 7 positions matching TRBD1. The CDR3 length is 14 residues. J gave up 1 base and V 7 bases, and 7 bases lay outside the gene matches. CDR1 is SGHRS and CDR2 is YFSETQ in the germline V gene. In DNA, the CDR3 is TGCGCCAGCCGTCCCGGGACAGCGAACACTGAAGCTTTCTTT. Amino acid sequence: CASRPGTANTEAFF.

This clone was counted once. The chain recombines TRBV6-5 with TRBJ1-1, with TRBD1 identical over 9 bases. CDR1 MNHEY and CDR2 SVGAGI come from the germline V gene. The V gene end was trimmed by 5 bases and the J gene end by 5 bases; junction bases not matched to a gene: 6. CDR3 length equals 14 residues. This chain's CDR3 is CASSPLTGGTEAFF. CDR3 nucleotide sequence: TGTGCCAGCAGTCCGTTGACAGGGGGTACTGAAGCTTTCTTT.

The CDR3 sequence: CASSPRGITYEQYF. CDR3 sequence (DNA): TGTGCCAGCAGCCCGAGGGGGATCACCTACGAGCAGTACTTC. The chain uses TRBV5-4 and TRBJ2-7; D may be TRBD1 (6 bases). Germline values: CDR1 SGHNT, CDR2 YYREEE (reference sequence). The CDR3 loop spans 14 amino acids. V was cut by 4 bases and J by 2 bases, with 13 bases left in between.